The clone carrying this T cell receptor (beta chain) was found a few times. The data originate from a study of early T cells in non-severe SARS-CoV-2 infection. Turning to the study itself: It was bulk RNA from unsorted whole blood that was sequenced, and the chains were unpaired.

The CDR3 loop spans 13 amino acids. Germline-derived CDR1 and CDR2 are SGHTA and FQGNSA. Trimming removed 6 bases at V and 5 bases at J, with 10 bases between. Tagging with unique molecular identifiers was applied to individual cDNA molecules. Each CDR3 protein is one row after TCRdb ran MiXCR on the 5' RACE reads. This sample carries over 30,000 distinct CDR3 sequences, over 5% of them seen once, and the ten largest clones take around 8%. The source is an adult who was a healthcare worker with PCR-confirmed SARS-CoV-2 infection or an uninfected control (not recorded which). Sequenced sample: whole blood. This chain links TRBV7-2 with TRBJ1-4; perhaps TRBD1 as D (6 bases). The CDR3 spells CASRTGPNEKLFF. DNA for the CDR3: TGTGCCAGCAGGACAGGTCCAAATGAAAAACTGTTTTTT.